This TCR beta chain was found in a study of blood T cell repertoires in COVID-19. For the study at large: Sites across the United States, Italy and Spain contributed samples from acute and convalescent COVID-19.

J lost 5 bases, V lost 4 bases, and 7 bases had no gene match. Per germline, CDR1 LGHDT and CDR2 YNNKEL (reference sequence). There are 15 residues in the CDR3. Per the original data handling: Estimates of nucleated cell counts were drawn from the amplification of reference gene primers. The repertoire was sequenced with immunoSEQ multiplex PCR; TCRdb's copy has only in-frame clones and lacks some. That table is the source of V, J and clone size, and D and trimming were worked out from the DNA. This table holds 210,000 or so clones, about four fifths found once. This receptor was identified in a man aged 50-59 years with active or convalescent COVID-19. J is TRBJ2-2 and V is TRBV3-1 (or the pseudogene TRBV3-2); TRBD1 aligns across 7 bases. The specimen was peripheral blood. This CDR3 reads CASSPNRGRTGELFF. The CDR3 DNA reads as TGTGCCAGCAGCCCTAACAGGGGTAGGACCGGGGAGCTGTTTTTT.